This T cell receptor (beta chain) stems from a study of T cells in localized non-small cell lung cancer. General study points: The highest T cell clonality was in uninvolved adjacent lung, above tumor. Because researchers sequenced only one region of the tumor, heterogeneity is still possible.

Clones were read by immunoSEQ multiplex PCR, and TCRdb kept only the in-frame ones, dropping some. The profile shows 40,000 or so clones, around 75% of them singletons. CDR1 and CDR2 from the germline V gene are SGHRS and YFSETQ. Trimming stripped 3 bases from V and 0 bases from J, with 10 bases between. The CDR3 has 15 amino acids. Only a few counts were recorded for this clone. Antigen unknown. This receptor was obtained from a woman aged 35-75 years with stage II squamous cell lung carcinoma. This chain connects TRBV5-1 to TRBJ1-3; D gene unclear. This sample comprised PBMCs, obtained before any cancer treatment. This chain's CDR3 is CASSSDLSSGNTIYF. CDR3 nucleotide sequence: TGCGCCAGCAGCTCCGACCTGAGCTCTGGAAACACCATATATTTT.